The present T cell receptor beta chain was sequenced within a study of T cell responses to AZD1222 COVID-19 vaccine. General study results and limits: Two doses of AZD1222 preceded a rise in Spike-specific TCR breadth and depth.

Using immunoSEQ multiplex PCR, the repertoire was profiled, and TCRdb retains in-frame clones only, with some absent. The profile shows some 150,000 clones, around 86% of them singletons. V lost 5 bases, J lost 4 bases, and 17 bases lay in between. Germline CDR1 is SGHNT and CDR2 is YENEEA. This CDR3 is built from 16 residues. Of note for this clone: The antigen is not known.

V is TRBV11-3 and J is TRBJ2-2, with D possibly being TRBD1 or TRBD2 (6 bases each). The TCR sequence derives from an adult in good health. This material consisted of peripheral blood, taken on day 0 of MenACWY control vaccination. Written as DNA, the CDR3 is TGTGCCAGCAGCCTAGGGGTAACGGGGGCCACCGGGGAGCTGTTTTTT. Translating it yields CASSLGVTGATGELFF.